The TCR beta chain described here comes from a study of blood T cells in healthy people across ages. It was with a sample-barcoded 5' primer and a J-beta primer mix that a second PCR of about 7 to 12 cycles was run. The template-switch adaptor was a 5' adaptor with 12 random nucleotides. It tagged each cDNA molecule. In TCRdb, the 5' RACE reads were re-called with MiXCR into one record per CDR3 protein. Among about 640,000 distinct CDR3 sequences, 58% were seen once, and the ten largest hold over 30%. CDR1 is DFQATT, CDR2 SNEGSKA, per germline (reference sequence). Deletions cut 6 bases from V and 0 bases from J, with 15 bases between. The CDR3 loop spans 15 amino acids. Individuals who donated were healthy Caucasians from Russia aged roughly 6 to 100. This clonotype was counted between two and nine times.

The genes are TRBV20-1 and TRBJ2-1; tentatively, D is TRBD1 or TRBD2 (5 bases each). Sequenced sample: blood. The clonotype comes from a man aged 55 to 70 in good health. The DNA of the CDR3 is TGCAGTGCCCACATGGGGGTTAGCTCCTACAATGAGCAGTTCTTC. The encoded protein is CSAHMGVSSYNEQFF.